A selection of T cell receptor beta chains follows, all from one sample in a study of T-cell reconstitution after alpha-beta-depleted transplantation in children. TCRdb passed the PCR reads through MiXCR, listing each CDR3 protein once. The data contain a few hundred thousand distinct CDR3 sequences, more than 20% of them singletons. The input for sequencing was PBMCs, taken before TCRalphabeta/CD19-depleted stem cell transplant. These receptors all stem from a boy younger than two with Wiskott-Aldrich syndrome, due to receive a stem cell transplant. Each CDR3 is given with its conserved first and last residue. The order of the fields is CDR3 DNA, CDR3 protein, J gene, D gene, clone size, V gene. The D gene is left open where the match is weak. Expanded clones are given a class, and other clones once, few, many or no size at all.

CDR3nt: TGTGCCAGCAGTTACACTAGCGGGAAGCTCGCTGAGCAGTTCTTC
CDR3aa: CASSYTSGKLAEQFF
j_gene: TRBJ2-1
d_gene: TRBD2
abundance: -
v_gene: TRBV6-5

CDR3nt: TGTGCCAGCAGACGAGCGGGGGGGATCGATGAGCAGTTCTTC
CDR3aa: CASRRAGGIDEQFF
j_gene: TRBJ2-1
d_gene: TRBD2
abundance: -
v_gene: TRBV7-9

CDR3nt: TGCAGTGCTAGCTACGAGACCCAGTACTTC
CDR3aa: CSASYETQYF
j_gene: TRBJ2-5
d_gene: -
abundance: -
v_gene: TRBV20-1

CDR3nt: TGTGCCTGGAGTCTCCGGAGGGGCAACGAGCAGTACTTC
CDR3aa: CAWSLRRGNEQYF
j_gene: TRBJ2-7
d_gene: -
abundance: once
v_gene: TRBV30

CDR3nt: TGCAGTGCTAGAGTTGGATGGGAGGAAAAACTGTTTTTT
CDR3aa: CSARVGWEEKLFF
j_gene: TRBJ1-4
d_gene: -
abundance: -
v_gene: TRBV20-1

CDR3nt: TGTGCCAGCAACCGAGGGGGGGGCTTGGATAATTCACCCCTCCACTTT
CDR3aa: CASNRGGGLDNSPLHF
j_gene: TRBJ1-6
d_gene: -
abundance: -
v_gene: TRBV6-1

CDR3nt: TGTGCCACCAGTGATCCCGGGGCGGACAAAAACATTCAGTACTTC
CDR3aa: CATSDPGADKNIQYF
j_gene: TRBJ2-4
d_gene: -
abundance: few
v_gene: TRBV24-1

CDR3nt: TGTGCCAGCAGCTCAGGAGGGGGGCCTGGGGCCAACGTCCTGACTTTC
CDR3aa: CASSSGGGPGANVLTF
j_gene: TRBJ2-6
d_gene: -
abundance: few
v_gene: TRBV7-9

CDR3nt: TGTGCCAGCAGCCGGCAAGAGACCCAGTACTTC
CDR3aa: CASSRQETQYF
j_gene: TRBJ2-5
d_gene: -
abundance: many
v_gene: TRBV12-3/TRBV12-4

CDR3nt: TGCAGTGCCCGCCGAGGAACGGTAAGCTACAATGAGCAGTTCTTC
CDR3aa: CSARRGTVSYNEQFF
j_gene: TRBJ2-1
d_gene: -
abundance: few
v_gene: TRBV20-1

CDR3nt: TGCAGCGTTGATCACAGGCGGAGCTCCTACAATGAGCAGTTCTTC
CDR3aa: CSVDHRRSSYNEQFF
j_gene: TRBJ2-1
d_gene: -
abundance: -
v_gene: TRBV29-1

CDR3nt: TGTGCCAGCAGTTTATTGGGGCCACAAAACATTCAGTACTTC
CDR3aa: CASSLLGPQNIQYF
j_gene: TRBJ2-4
d_gene: -
abundance: -
v_gene: TRBV12-3/TRBV12-4

CDR3nt: TGCAGTGCTGTCGGGACAGAAAACACTGAAGCTTTCTTT
CDR3aa: CSAVGTENTEAFF
j_gene: TRBJ1-1
d_gene: TRBD1
abundance: few
v_gene: TRBV20-1

CDR3nt: TGTGCCAGCTCATACCGCCCTAGCGGGAGGGCGGATGAGCAGTTCTTC
CDR3aa: CASSYRPSGRADEQFF
j_gene: TRBJ2-1
d_gene: TRBD2
abundance: -
v_gene: TRBV18

CDR3nt: TGTGCCAGCCCCAAGGGGGACAGTGAAGCTTTCTTT
CDR3aa: CASPKGDSEAFF
j_gene: TRBJ1-1
d_gene: -
abundance: once
v_gene: TRBV21-1

CDR3nt: TGTGCCAGCAGTTCCACTAGCGGGAGGGCCCTCGGGGAGACCCAGTACTTC
CDR3aa: CASSSTSGRALGETQYF
j_gene: TRBJ2-5
d_gene: TRBD2
abundance: -
v_gene: TRBV6-5

CDR3nt: TGTGCCACCAGTGGGTCCCCAGAGAATTACGAGCAGTACTTC
CDR3aa: CATSGSPENYEQYF
j_gene: TRBJ2-7
d_gene: -
abundance: few
v_gene: TRBV24-1

CDR3nt: TGCGCCAGCAGCCTGAGGGGCCCATATACCTACAATGAGCAGTTCTTC
CDR3aa: CASSLRGPYTYNEQFF
j_gene: TRBJ2-1
d_gene: -
abundance: -
v_gene: TRBV5-1

CDR3nt: TGTGCCAGCAGCATCGGACAGGTTAATGAAAAACTGTTTTTT
CDR3aa: CASSIGQVNEKLFF
j_gene: TRBJ1-4
d_gene: TRBD1
abundance: few
v_gene: TRBV5-8

CDR3nt: TGCGCCAGCAGCTTGGGACCGGGGTCCGGTTTAGCCAAAAACATTCAGTACTTC
CDR3aa: CASSLGPGSGLAKNIQYF
j_gene: TRBJ2-4
d_gene: -
abundance: few
v_gene: TRBV5-1

CDR3nt: TGTGCCAGCAGCTTATCTTCACTGGAAATAATTTTGTTCTTC
CDR3aa: CASSLSSLEIILFF
j_gene: TRBJ2-1
d_gene: -
abundance: few
v_gene: TRBV7-9

CDR3nt: TGCGCCAGCAGCCAGGAAGGGACAGGGACACAAGAGACCCAGTACTTC
CDR3aa: CASSQEGTGTQETQYF
j_gene: TRBJ2-5
d_gene: TRBD1
abundance: few
v_gene: TRBV5-1

CDR3nt: TGCAGTGCCGAGGCTAGCCTAAGCTCCTACAATGAGCAGTTCTTC
CDR3aa: CSAEASLSSYNEQFF
j_gene: TRBJ2-1
d_gene: -
abundance: -
v_gene: TRBV20-1

CDR3nt: TGCGCCAGCAGCTTACCCACTACGGCGAACACCGGGGAGCTGTTTTTT
CDR3aa: CASSLPTTANTGELFF
j_gene: TRBJ2-2
d_gene: -
abundance: -
v_gene: TRBV5-1

CDR3nt: TGCAGTGCTCAGAGGGGACCGAATTTGGGCTATGGCTACACCTTC
CDR3aa: CSAQRGPNLGYGYTF
j_gene: TRBJ1-2
d_gene: -
abundance: -
v_gene: TRBV20-1

CDR3nt: TGCGCCAGCAGCGCCGGACTAGCGGGAACTTCCCCCTCATTATACGAGCAGTACTTC
CDR3aa: CASSAGLAGTSPSLYEQYF
j_gene: TRBJ2-7
d_gene: TRBD2
abundance: -
v_gene: TRBV5-1

CDR3nt: TGTGCCACCAGCAGAGGACTAGCGGAATACGAGCAGTACTTC
CDR3aa: CATSRGLAEYEQYF
j_gene: TRBJ2-7
d_gene: TRBD2
abundance: -
v_gene: TRBV15

CDR3nt: TGTGCCAGCAGTAACCCCCTCGGGACTAGCACAGATACGCAGTATTTT
CDR3aa: CASSNPLGTSTDTQYF
j_gene: TRBJ2-3
d_gene: -
abundance: few
v_gene: TRBV28

CDR3nt: TGTGCCAGCAGCTTAGCAGTAGAGCAAGAGACCCAGTACTTC
CDR3aa: CASSLAVEQETQYF
j_gene: TRBJ2-5
d_gene: -
abundance: -
v_gene: TRBV7-2

CDR3nt: TGTGCCAGCAGCCCTACATCCTTTTTCGATGAGCAGTTCTTC
CDR3aa: CASSPTSFFDEQFF
j_gene: TRBJ2-1
d_gene: -
abundance: -
v_gene: TRBV12-3/TRBV12-4

CDR3nt: TGTGCCAGCTCACTAGCGGGAGGTTCACAGGGTGAGCAGTTCTTC
CDR3aa: CASSLAGGSQGEQFF
j_gene: TRBJ2-1
d_gene: TRBD2
abundance: once
v_gene: TRBV18

CDR3nt: TGCAGTGCTAGCCCAGTAGCAAAAAGGACAGATACGCAGTATTTT
CDR3aa: CSASPVAKRTDTQYF
j_gene: TRBJ2-3
d_gene: -
abundance: few
v_gene: TRBV20-1

CDR3nt: TGCAGCGTAGGATCGGGGTTGGCCCAGCATTTT
CDR3aa: CSVGSGLAQHF
j_gene: TRBJ1-5
d_gene: -
abundance: -
v_gene: TRBV29-1

CDR3nt: TGTGCCAGCAGCCAAGATTTACATCAGCCCCAGCATTTT
CDR3aa: CASSQDLHQPQHF
j_gene: TRBJ1-5
d_gene: -
abundance: -
v_gene: TRBV3-1

CDR3nt: TGTGCCAGCAGCCTGTTCCGGGACAGAGATTCACCCCTCCACTTT
CDR3aa: CASSLFRDRDSPLHF
j_gene: TRBJ1-6
d_gene: TRBD1
abundance: -
v_gene: TRBV6-1

CDR3nt: TGCAGTGCGAGACAGGGAGTGGAACAGCCCCAGCATTTT
CDR3aa: CSARQGVEQPQHF
j_gene: TRBJ1-5
d_gene: TRBD1
abundance: -
v_gene: TRBV20-1

CDR3nt: TGTGCCACCTCAAGGACAGGACAAGAGACCCAGTACTTC
CDR3aa: CATSRTGQETQYF
j_gene: TRBJ2-5
d_gene: TRBD1
abundance: -
v_gene: TRBV24-1

CDR3nt: TGTGCCATCAACCGACAGGCGCAAGAGACCCAGTACTTC
CDR3aa: CAINRQAQETQYF
j_gene: TRBJ2-5
d_gene: -
abundance: few
v_gene: TRBV10-3

CDR3nt: TGTGCCAGCAGCTTAGGGGGTGAGTTCTCCTACGAGCAGTACTTC
CDR3aa: CASSLGGEFSYEQYF
j_gene: TRBJ2-7
d_gene: -
abundance: -
v_gene: TRBV7-2

CDR3nt: TGCGCCAGCAGCCAAGCTCCGGGGGATGAAAAACTGTTTTTT
CDR3aa: CASSQAPGDEKLFF
j_gene: TRBJ1-4
d_gene: -
abundance: few
v_gene: TRBV5-1

CDR3nt: TGTGCCAGCAGCCAAGAGGAGGCCGTCGGACTAGCGGGACCAACCGGGGATCTGTTTTTT
CDR3aa: CASSQEEAVGLAGPTGDLFF
j_gene: TRBJ2-2
d_gene: TRBD2
abundance: few
v_gene: TRBV4-2

CDR3nt: TGTGCCAGCAGTTTATACGGGTGGGGTGGAAACACCATATATTTT
CDR3aa: CASSLYGWGGNTIYF
j_gene: TRBJ1-3
d_gene: -
abundance: -
v_gene: TRBV28

CDR3nt: TGCAGCGTTATGGACAGCACCTACGAGCAGTACTTC
CDR3aa: CSVMDSTYEQYF
j_gene: TRBJ2-7
d_gene: -
abundance: -
v_gene: TRBV29-1

CDR3nt: TGCGCCAGCCACCAAGGGGAGTCGACCTACAATGAGCAGTTCTTC
CDR3aa: CASHQGESTYNEQFF
j_gene: TRBJ2-1
d_gene: -
abundance: few
v_gene: TRBV5-1

CDR3nt: TGTGCCAGCAGTATCTCCGGGGCCCGAAACACCATATATTTT
CDR3aa: CASSISGARNTIYF
j_gene: TRBJ1-3
d_gene: -
abundance: -
v_gene: TRBV28

CDR3nt: TGCAGTGCTAGAGGGACTAGCGGGAGAATCGAGCAGTACTTC
CDR3aa: CSARGTSGRIEQYF
j_gene: TRBJ2-7
d_gene: TRBD2
abundance: few
v_gene: TRBV20-1

CDR3nt: TGTGCCAGCAGTTCTAGCGGAGACCAAGAGACCCAGTACTTC
CDR3aa: CASSSSGDQETQYF
j_gene: TRBJ2-5
d_gene: TRBD2
abundance: -
v_gene: TRBV12-3/TRBV12-4

CDR3nt: TGTGCCAGCTCTCCAACCCCACAGGGAGACACTGAAGCTTTCTTT
CDR3aa: CASSPTPQGDTEAFF
j_gene: TRBJ1-1
d_gene: -
abundance: -
v_gene: TRBV18

CDR3nt: TGTGCCAGCAGCTTAGTGGGGGCGTGGACAGATACGCAGTATTTT
CDR3aa: CASSLVGAWTDTQYF
j_gene: TRBJ2-3
d_gene: -
abundance: few
v_gene: TRBV7-3

CDR3nt: TGCAGCGTACAACAGGGGCACCCTACAGATACGCAGTATTTT
CDR3aa: CSVQQGHPTDTQYF
j_gene: TRBJ2-3
d_gene: TRBD1
abundance: -
v_gene: TRBV29-1

CDR3nt: TGTGCCAGCAGTTTTGCTGCGAACACTGAAGCTTTCTTT
CDR3aa: CASSFAANTEAFF
j_gene: TRBJ1-1
d_gene: -
abundance: -
v_gene: TRBV12-3/TRBV12-4